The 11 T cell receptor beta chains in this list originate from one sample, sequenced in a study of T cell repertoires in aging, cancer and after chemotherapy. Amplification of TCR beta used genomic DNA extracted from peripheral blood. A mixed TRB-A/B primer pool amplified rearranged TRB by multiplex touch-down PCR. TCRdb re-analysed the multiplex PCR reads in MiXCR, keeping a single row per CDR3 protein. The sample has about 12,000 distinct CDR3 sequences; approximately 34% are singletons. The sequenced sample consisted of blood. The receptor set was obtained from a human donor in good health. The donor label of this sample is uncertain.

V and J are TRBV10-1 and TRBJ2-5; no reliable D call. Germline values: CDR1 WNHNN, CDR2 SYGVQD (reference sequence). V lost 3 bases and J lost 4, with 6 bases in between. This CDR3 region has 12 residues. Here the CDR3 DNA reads TGCGCCAGCAGTGACAGGAGAGAGACCCAGTACTTC. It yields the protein CASSDRRETQYF.

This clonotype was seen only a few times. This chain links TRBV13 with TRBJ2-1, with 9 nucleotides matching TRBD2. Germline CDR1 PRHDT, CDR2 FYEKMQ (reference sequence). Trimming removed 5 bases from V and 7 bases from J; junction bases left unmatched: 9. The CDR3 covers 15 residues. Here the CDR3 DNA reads TGTGCCAGCAGCCCCCAGGGGCGGGAGGGAAATGAGCAGTTCTTC. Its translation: CASSPQGREGNEQFF.

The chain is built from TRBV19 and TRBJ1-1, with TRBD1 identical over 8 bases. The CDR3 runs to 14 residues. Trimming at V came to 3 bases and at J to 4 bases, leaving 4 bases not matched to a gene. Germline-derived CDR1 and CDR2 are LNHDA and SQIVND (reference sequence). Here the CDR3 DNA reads TGTGCCAGTAGTATTCAGGGGGCATTCACTGAAGCTTTCTTT. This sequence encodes CASSIQGAFTEAFF.

CDR3 amino acids: CASSEGGSYNEQFF. CDR3 DNA: TGTGCCAGCAGTGAAGGGGGGTCCTACAATGAGCAGTTCTTC. V is TRBV6-5 and J is TRBJ2-1, with D tentatively TRBD1 or TRBD2 (6 bases each). Germline V gives CDR1 MNHEY, CDR2 SVGAGI. This CDR3 is built from 14 residues. V dropped 5 bases and J dropped 1 base, with 9 bases sitting between them.

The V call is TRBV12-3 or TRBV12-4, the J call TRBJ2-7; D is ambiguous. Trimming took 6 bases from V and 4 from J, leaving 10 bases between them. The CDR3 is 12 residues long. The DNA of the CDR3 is TGTGCCAGCAGCTCCTTCGGGTACGAGCAGTACTTC. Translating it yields CASSSFGYEQYF.

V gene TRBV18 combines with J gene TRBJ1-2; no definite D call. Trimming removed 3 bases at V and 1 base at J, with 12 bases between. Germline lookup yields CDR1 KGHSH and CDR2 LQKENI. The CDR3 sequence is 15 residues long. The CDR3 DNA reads TGTGCCAGCTCACCGTCCGAGGGTGGTAACTATGGCTACACCTTC. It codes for CASSPSEGGNYGYTF.

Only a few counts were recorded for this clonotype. Written as DNA, the CDR3 is TGTGCCAGCAGTTACGCTGGGGCCCAGCATTTT. Amino acids: CASSYAGAQHF. This chain joins TRBV6-5 and TRBJ1-5, with no clear D. CDR1 is MNHEY and CDR2 is SVGAGI in the germline V gene. The CDR3 runs 11 residues. Trimming stripped 2 bases from V and 11 bases from J, with 7 bases between.

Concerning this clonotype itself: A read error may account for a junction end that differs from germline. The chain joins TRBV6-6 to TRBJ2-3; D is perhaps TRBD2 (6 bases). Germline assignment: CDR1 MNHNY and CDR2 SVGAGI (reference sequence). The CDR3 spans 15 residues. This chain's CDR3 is CASSYSGVGTDTQNF. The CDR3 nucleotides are TGTGCCAGCAGTTATTCGGGGGTCGGCACAGATACGCAGAATTTT.

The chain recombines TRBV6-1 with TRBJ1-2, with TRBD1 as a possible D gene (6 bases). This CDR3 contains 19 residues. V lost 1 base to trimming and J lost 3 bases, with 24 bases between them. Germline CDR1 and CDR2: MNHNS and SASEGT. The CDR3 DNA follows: TGTGCCAGCAGTGAAGTCGGGGGGGCTGGGTCTAGGGGCGACTATGGCTACACCTTC. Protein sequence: CASSEVGGAGSRGDYGYTF.

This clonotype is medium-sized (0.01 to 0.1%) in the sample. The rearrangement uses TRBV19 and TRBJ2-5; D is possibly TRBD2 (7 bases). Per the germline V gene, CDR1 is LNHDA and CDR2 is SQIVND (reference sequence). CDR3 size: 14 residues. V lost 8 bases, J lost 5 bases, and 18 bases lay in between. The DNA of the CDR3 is TGTGCCAGTGGGAAGGGGGGGCAGGTGGAGACCCAGTACTTC. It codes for CASGKGGQVETQYF.

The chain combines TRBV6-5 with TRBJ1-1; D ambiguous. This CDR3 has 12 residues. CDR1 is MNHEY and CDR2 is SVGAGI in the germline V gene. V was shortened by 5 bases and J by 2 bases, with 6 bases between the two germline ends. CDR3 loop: CASSRTNTEAFF. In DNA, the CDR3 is TGTGCCAGCAGTCGCACCAACACTGAAGCTTTCTTT.